The 26 T cell receptor beta chains below all came from one sample that was sequenced in a study of blood T cell repertoires in COVID-19. TCRdb's table, derived via immunoSEQ multiplex PCR, lists solely in-frame clones and lacks some. The table includes about 38,000 clones, about 82% detected once. Sequencing was done on a sample of peripheral blood. The source of these receptors is a man aged 45 to 65 with active COVID-19.

The V call is TRBV6-5, the J call TRBJ1-6; D not certain. V gave up 0 bases and J gave up 10 bases, with 10 bases separating them. The CDR3 extends over 14 amino acids. Germline loops: CDR1 MNHEY, CDR2 SVGAGI. The CDR3 loop is CASSYSHSRSPLHF. The CDR3 DNA reads TGTGCCAGCAGTTACTCGCACAGTCGATCACCCCTCCACTTT.

The V gene is TRBV24-1, the J gene TRBJ2-1; 10 bases match TRBD1. The V gene end was trimmed by 5 bases and the J gene end by 5 bases; junction bases not matched to a gene: 11. This CDR3 is built from 17 residues. From germline, CDR1 is KGHDR and CDR2 SFDVKD. CDR3 in amino acids: CATSGRSGTGENNEQFF. The CDR3 DNA sequence: TGTGCCACCAGTGGTCGCTCCGGGACAGGGGAAAACAATGAGCAGTTCTTC.

This clone was seen only a few times. This rearrangement joins TRBV5-6 to TRBJ2-3, with 10 bases identical to TRBD1. In germline, CDR1 is SGHDT, CDR2 YYEEEE. This CDR3 spans 16 amino acids. After removal of 3 bases from V and 4 bases from J, the junction contained 8 bases not matched to a gene. CDR3 nucleotide sequence: TGTGCCAGCAGCTCCGGGACAGGGGTAAAAGCAGATACGCAGTATTTT. Residues: CASSSGTGVKADTQYF. The variable domain in full, with the rest retrieved from reference TRBV5-6 and TRBJ2-3, is DAGVTQSPTHLIKTRGQQVTLRCSPKSGHDTVSWYQQALGQGPQFIFQYYEEEERQRGNFPDRFSGHQFPNYSSELNVNALLLGDSALYLCASSSGTGVKADTQYFGPGTRLTVL.

V is TRBV28 and J is TRBJ1-3, with TRBD1 matching 9 bases. This CDR3 spans 16 amino acids. The V gene's germline CDR1 is MDHEN and CDR2 SYDVKM. J lost 1 base, V lost 5 bases, and 6 bases had no gene match. CDR3 DNA sequence: TGTGCCAGCAGTCCGCCGGGACAGGGATCTGGAAACACCATATATTTT. Translated, it gives CASSPPGQGSGNTIYF.

The gene calls are TRBV10-3 and TRBJ2-2, with 8 nucleotides matching TRBD1. This CDR3 has 17 residues. CDR1 and CDR2 (germline): ENHRY, SYGVKD. V was pared by 6 bases and J by 0 bases, with 9 bases of the junction left unmatched. CDR3 nucleotides: TGTGCCATCAGCCTTATCAAACAGGGGGCGAACACCGGGGAGCTGTTTTTT. The encoded protein is CAISLIKQGANTGELFF.

The chain is built from TRBV7-9 and TRBJ1-1; 9 bases map to TRBD1. CDR1 SEHNR and CDR2 FQNEAQ come from the germline V gene (reference sequence). The CDR3 spans 14 residues. V was clipped by 2 bases and J by 3 bases; unmatched bases: 1. CDR3 in DNA: TGTGCCAGCAGCTTACGACAGGGGGACACTGAAGCTTTCTTT. It is translated as CASSLRQGDTEAFF.

This chain connects TRBV6-5 to TRBJ1-1, with a weak D call TRBD1 (5 bases). The germline gives CDR1 MNHEY, CDR2 SVGAGI. The CDR3 covers 15 residues. V gave up 0 bases and J gave up 5 bases, with 13 bases separating them. In DNA form, the CDR3 reads TGTGCCAGCAGTTACTCGTATATGGAGGGGACTGAAGCTTTCTTT. The encoded protein is CASSYSYMEGTEAFF.

V gene TRBV7-9 combines with J gene TRBJ1-5; TRBD1 matches 8 bases. Per germline, CDR1 SEHNR and CDR2 FQNEAQ (reference sequence). With V trimmed by 5 bases and J by 4 bases, 4 bases remained unmatched. The CDR3 has 14 residues. This CDR3 is CASSTGTGNQPQHF. CDR3 bases: TGTGCCAGCAGCACAGGGACAGGTAATCAGCCCCAGCATTTT.

This sequence joins TRBV6-6 and TRBJ2-7, with 12 positions matching TRBD2. Germline CDR1 and CDR2: MNHNY and SVGAGI (reference sequence). Trimming at V came to 6 bases and at J to 7 bases, leaving 4 bases not matched to a gene. The CDR3 has 13 amino acids. CDR3 DNA sequence: TGTGCCAGCAGGCTAGCGGGGGGGCCTGAGCAGTACTTC. It is translated as CASRLAGGPEQYF.

In its sample, this clone was seen once. The V and J genes are TRBV10-3 and TRBJ1-3; D uncertain. CDR3 length: 14 residues. Trimming left V 5 bases short and J 9 bases short, with 17 bases between. CDR1 is ENHRY, CDR2 SYGVKD, per germline. The CDR3 bases are TGTGCCATCAGTATGCAACTAGGTCAAGGCACCATATATTTT. Amino acid sequence: CAISMQLGQGTIYF.

The chain joins TRBV5-5 to TRBJ1-6; 7 bases are a match to TRBD1. The CDR3 has 17 residues. In germline, CDR1 is SGHKS, CDR2 YYEKEE (reference sequence). V shed 5 bases and J 5 bases; nucleotides not matched to a gene: 13. The CDR3, as DNA: TGTGCCAGCAGTGAAAGGGGGCAGGTCCGCAATAATTCACCCCTCCACTTT. This gives the protein CASSERGQVRNNSPLHF. The entire variable domain, with the rest obtained from reference TRBV5-5 and TRBJ1-6, is as follows: DAGVTQSPTHLIKTRGQQVTLRCSPISGHKSVSWYQQVLGQGPQFIFQYYEKEERGRGNFPDRFSARQFPNYSSELNVNALLLGDSALYLCASSERGQVRNNSPLHFGNGTRLTVT.

By sample fraction, this clone is medium-sized. The chain recombines TRBV25-1 with TRBJ1-3; TRBD1 aligns across 10 bases. CDR1 and CDR2 (germline): MGHDK, SYGVNS. J was trimmed by 4 bases and V by 7 bases; bases with no gene match: 10. CDR3 size: 16 residues. The CDR3 DNA follows: TGTGCCAGCACAGATCGACAGGGGGCGCTGGGAAACACCATATATTTT. This translates into CASTDRQGALGNTIYF. The entire variable domain, with the rest obtained from reference TRBV25-1 and TRBJ1-3, is as follows: EADIYQTPRYLVIGTGKKITLECSQTMGHDKMYWYQQDPGMELHLIHYSYGVNSTEKGDLSSESTVSRIRTEHFPLTLESARPSHTSQYLCASTDRQGALGNTIYFGEGSWLTVV.

The chain carries TRBV5-1 and TRBJ1-6, with D tentatively TRBD1 (6 bases). CDR1 SGHRS and CDR2 YFSETQ come from the germline V gene. This CDR3 spans 14 amino acids. The germline V and J ends were trimmed by 4 bases and 4 bases, with 9 bases remaining between them. The CDR3 DNA is TGCGCCAGCAGCCCAGGGGAATATAATTCACCCCTCCACTTT. This gives the protein CASSPGEYNSPLHF.

This clone was picked up one time. The chain combines TRBV4-3 with TRBJ1-2, with D maybe TRBD1 (6 bases). V was pared by 0 bases and J by 6 bases, with 23 bases between. The CDR3 extends over 18 amino acids. Per germline, CDR1 LGHNA and CDR2 YSLEER. The CDR3 DNA reads as TGCGCCAGCAGCCAAGATCGTCGGGGGGGCGCGGGAACTGATGGCTACACCTTC. It specifies CASSQDRRGGAGTDGYTF.

This clone was detected only once. The chain joins TRBV9 to TRBJ1-4; D is unresolved. The CDR3 is 15 amino acids. V was cut by 4 bases and J by 2 bases, with 12 bases left in between. Germline CDR1 and CDR2: SGDLS and YYNGEE. The CDR3 DNA follows: TGTGCCAGCAGCACCCTAGTCGGGACTAATGAAAAACTGTTTTTT. Its translation: CASSTLVGTNEKLFF.

The chain is built from TRBV5-6 and TRBJ2-1; 12 positions match TRBD2. Trimming took 4 bases from V and 3 from J; bases not matched to a gene: 5. This CDR3 has 16 amino acids. Germline CDR1 reads SGHDT; CDR2 reads YYEEEE. Here the CDR3 DNA reads TGTGCCAGCAGCCTACGGACTAGCGGGGTCTACAATGAGCAGTTCTTC. Translation: CASSLRTSGVYNEQFF. Drawing the rest from reference TRBV5-6 and TRBJ2-1, the complete variable domain is DAGVTQSPTHLIKTRGQQVTLRCSPKSGHDTVSWYQQALGQGPQFIFQYYEEEERQRGNFPDRFSGHQFPNYSSELNVNALLLGDSALYLCASSLRTSGVYNEQFFGPGTRLTVL.

This sequence joins TRBV4-1 and TRBJ2-1; 13 bases line up with TRBD2. V trimming: 0 bases; J trimming: 15 bases; junction bases outside the gene matches: 8. Looked up from germline, CDR1 is MGHRA and CDR2 is YSYEKL. CDR3 size: 15 residues. The CDR3 protein is CASSQERTSGGRRFF. The CDR3 bases are TGCGCCAGCAGCCAAGAACGGACTAGCGGGGGCCGGCGGTTCTTC.

The chain links TRBV11-2 to TRBJ1-4, with D hard to call. V was trimmed by 3 bases and J by 14 bases, leaving 10 bases between them. This CDR3 is built from 11 residues. CDR1 is SGHAT and CDR2 is FQNNGV in the germline V gene. The CDR3 is CASSFRGLLFF. The CDR3 DNA sequence: TGTGCCAGCAGCTTTAGAGGGCTTCTGTTTTTT.

The V gene is TRBV25-1, the J gene TRBJ1-1; 7 bases line up with TRBD1. Germline CDR1 MGHDK, CDR2 SYGVNS. This CDR3 spans 14 amino acids. V was pared by 6 bases and J by 1 base, with 5 bases of the junction left unmatched. CDR3 in DNA: TGTGCCAGCAGGGAAGGGACAGCGAACACTGAAGCTTTCTTT. This codes for CASREGTANTEAFF.

The J gene is TRBJ1-2, the V gene TRBV10-3, with D unclear. This CDR3 has 12 residues. Looked up from germline, CDR1 is ENHRY and CDR2 is SYGVKD. The ends were cut back, 6 bases at V and 8 bases at J, with 13 bases in the middle. CDR3 in DNA: TGTGCCATCAGACGGGGTGGGCCAGGCTACACCTTC. Its protein product is CAIRRGGPGYTF.

The chain recombines TRBV2 with TRBJ2-7; D gene uncertain. The germline V gene has CDR1 SNHLY and CDR2 FYNNEI. V dropped 6 bases and J dropped 3 bases, with 12 bases sitting between them. The CDR3 runs 13 residues. The CDR3 sequence: CASSLDGNYEQYF. The CDR3 region has the DNA TGTGCCAGCAGCCTAGACGGAAACTACGAGCAGTACTTC.

V and J are TRBV5-6 and TRBJ2-6, with TRBD1 matching 9 bases. The CDR3 covers 16 residues. J lost 3 bases, V lost 0 bases, and 1 base had no gene match. Germline-derived CDR1 and CDR2 are SGHDT and YYEEEE. CDR3 region: CASSLDRGLGANVLTF. CDR3 bases: TGTGCCAGCAGCTTGGACAGGGGGCTTGGGGCCAACGTCCTGACTTTC.

V gene TRBV7-9 combines with J gene TRBJ2-5; maybe TRBD2 (5 bases). Germline V gene data show CDR1 as SEHNR and CDR2 as FQNEAQ (reference sequence). V lost 1 base, J lost 5 bases, and 17 bases lay in between. CDR3 size: 16 residues. DNA for the CDR3: TGTGCCAGCAGCTTAGGCGCCGGAGGCACAAGGGAGACCCAGTACTTC. Translated: CASSLGAGGTRETQYF.

As DNA, the CDR3 is TGTGCCAGCAGAGGTGGGACTAGCGGGGGGCCAGATACGCAGTATTTT. Amino acid sequence: CASRGGTSGGPDTQYF. The rearrangement links TRBV2 to TRBJ2-3, with TRBD2 matching over 15 bases. After removal of 6 bases from V and 4 bases from J, the junction contained 5 bases not matched to a gene. CDR3 size: 16 residues. Germline values: CDR1 SNHLY, CDR2 FYNNEI.

The chain employs TRBV5-6 and TRBJ2-3; D is perhaps TRBD2 (5 bases). CDR1 and CDR2 (germline): SGHDT, YYEEEE. The CDR3 is 16 amino acids. V was clipped by 0 bases and J by 0 bases, with 11 bases between them. CDR3 DNA sequence: TGTGCCAGCAGCTTGGGTGCGGGCGCTAGCACAGATACGCAGTATTTT. It encodes CASSLGAGASTDTQYF. Full variable domain (outside the CDR3, taken from reference TRBV5-6 and TRBJ2-3): DAGVTQSPTHLIKTRGQQVTLRCSPKSGHDTVSWYQQALGQGPQFIFQYYEEEERQRGNFPDRFSGHQFPNYSSELNVNALLLGDSALYLCASSLGAGASTDTQYFGPGTRLTVL.

The gene calls are TRBV29-1 and TRBJ1-4; D is perhaps TRBD1 (6 bases). Trimming cost V 4 bases and J 3 bases, with 15 bases left between them. Germline lookup yields CDR1 SQVTM and CDR2 ANQGSEA. The CDR3 has 15 amino acids. CDR3 in DNA: TGCAGCGTTGGGACAGCCGCCTCGTCTAATGAAAAACTGTTTTTT. Translation gives CSVGTAASSNEKLFF.